This note documents a single TCR beta chain sequence. The data belong to a study of blood T cell repertoires in COVID-19. Looking at the study overall: The study drew acute and convalescent COVID-19 samples from the United States, Italy and Spain. T cells, B-cell-depleted T cells, or PBMCs provided the cDNA or gDNA that served as material.

Looked up from germline, CDR1 is SQVTM and CDR2 is ANQGSEA. V was clipped by 4 bases and J by 11 bases; unmatched bases: 6. The CDR3 spans 12 residues. As processed by the authors: Quantification of nucleated cells was approximated via reference gene primer amplification. Here immunoSEQ multiplex PCR was the method, and the copy in TCRdb shows in-frame clones only, minus some. The DNA was the basis for D and trimming; V, J and clone size are from that table. The repertoire consists of about 500,000 clones, with approximately 88% occurring once and the leading ten covering less than 9.5%. The chain couples TRBV29-1 to TRBJ1-4; 8 bases fit TRBD1. This receptor was obtained from a woman in her forties or fifties with COVID-19, enrolled during active disease. The material sequenced was peripheral blood. The CDR3 loop reads CSVVRRTGKLFF. CDR3 in DNA: TGCAGCGTTGTCCGCCGGACAGGGAAACTGTTTTTT. The full variable domain, its missing parts supplied by reference TRBV29-1 and TRBJ1-4, is SAVISQKPSRDICQRGTSLTIQCQVDSQVTMMFWYRQQPGQSLTLIATANQGSEATYESGFVIDKFPISRPNLTFSTLTVSNMSPEDSSIYLCSVVRRTGKLFFGSGTQLSVL.